This T cell receptor (beta chain) derives from a study of cytomegalovirus exposure and HLA in healthy donors. Unmatched junction bases numbered 7, after V lost 5 bases and J lost 9 bases. Per the germline V gene, CDR1 is SGHNT and CDR2 is YYREEE (reference sequence). The CDR3 is made up of 15 amino acids. Overall study results and limits: Later on, an analysis showed TCR association rates differing by HLA locus, with DRB1 the most and HLA-C the fewest. Previously analyzed data showed that most TCR beta V segments were productive at a frequency of about 90% or about 30%. Rare TCR sequences dominated, though some public TCRs recurred in many donors.

For this clone: Its target is not known.

This PCR relied on a set of 60 Vbeta primers and 13 Jbeta primers. In the source study's methods: Later work found approximately 87 million unique TCR beta chains, with roughly 11 million shared. Using immunoSEQ multiplex PCR, the repertoire was profiled, and TCRdb retains in-frame clones only, with some absent. V, J and clone size are taken as reported in that table, and D and trimming were inferred from the DNA itself. Of around 150,000 clones in the sample, 79% were seen once. The sequenced sample was PBMCs. V is TRBV5-4 and J is TRBJ2-1, with TRBD2 identical over 14 bases. This clonotype was sampled from a man aged 35 to 55 in good health and CMV-seropositive. The CDR3 loop reads CASRAGLAGAVEQFF. The CDR3 DNA is TGTGCCAGCAGGGCGGGACTAGCGGGAGCAGTTGAGCAGTTCTTC.